The rows below give T cell receptor beta chains drawn from one sample of a study of T cells in Graves' hyperthyroidism and ophthalmopathy. Each CDR3 protein gets one entry after TCRdb re-called the multiplex PCR reads with MiXCR. The sample holds fewer than 450,000 distinct CDR3 sequences; about a sixth are singletons and the top ten take 30% to 35%. Sequenced input: blood. These receptors were obtained from a young woman with Graves' hyperthyroidism that later progressed to Graves' ophthalmopathy. CDR3s include the opening cysteine and the closing phenylalanine or tryptophan. Each record gives: clone size, D gene, J gene, V gene, CDR3 protein, CDR3 DNA. A D gene is named only where the DNA matches it firmly. Clone size is shown for a subset of rows, as once, few, many or a class of expanded clone.

abundance: NA; d_gene: NA; j_gene: TRBJ1-2; v_gene: TRBV29-1; CDR3aa: CSVGGGQRNYGYTF; CDR3nt: TGCAGCGTGGGGGGAGGACAGCGTAACTATGGCTACACCTTC
abundance: NA; d_gene: NA; j_gene: TRBJ2-5; v_gene: TRBV20-1; CDR3aa: CSARVYQETQYF; CDR3nt: TGCAGTGCGAGGGTGTACCAAGAGACCCAGTACTTC
abundance: many; d_gene: NA; j_gene: TRBJ2-1; v_gene: TRBV7-6; CDR3aa: CASSPRGQANNEQFF; CDR3nt: TGTGCCAGCAGCCCAAGGGGTCAGGCCAACAATGAGCAGTTCTTC
abundance: many; d_gene: TRBD1; j_gene: TRBJ2-5; v_gene: TRBV19; CDR3aa: CASSAQGNRGYQETQYF; CDR3nt: TGTGCCAGTAGTGCCCAGGGTAACAGGGGGTACCAAGAGACCCAGTACTTC
abundance: NA; d_gene: NA; j_gene: TRBJ2-7; v_gene: TRBV20-1; CDR3aa: CSAERSVDSYEQYF; CDR3nt: TGCAGTGCAGAAAGATCGGTCGACTCCTACGAGCAGTACTTC
abundance: many; d_gene: NA; j_gene: TRBJ2-1; v_gene: TRBV5-1; CDR3aa: CASSLVATSVNEQFF; CDR3nt: TGCGCCAGCAGCTTAGTAGCTACCTCGGTGAATGAGCAGTTCTTC
abundance: few; d_gene: NA; j_gene: TRBJ2-5; v_gene: TRBV3-1; CDR3aa: CASSQESYETQYF; CDR3nt: TGTGCCAGCAGCCAAGAAAGCTATGAGACCCAGTACTTC
abundance: few; d_gene: TRBD1; j_gene: TRBJ2-1; v_gene: TRBV5-1; CDR3aa: CASSFGDSVYNEQFF; CDR3nt: TGCGCCAGCAGCTTCGGGGACAGCGTATACAATGAGCAGTTCTTC
abundance: many; d_gene: TRBD1; j_gene: TRBJ2-2; v_gene: TRBV11-1; CDR3aa: CASTERGRNTGELFF; CDR3nt: TGTGCCAGCACGGAAAGGGGGCGGAACACCGGGGAGCTGTTTTTT
abundance: NA; d_gene: NA; j_gene: TRBJ2-3; v_gene: TRBV12-5; CDR3aa: CASGLGDPSTDTQYF; CDR3nt: TGTGCTAGTGGTTTGGGCGACCCTAGCACAGATACGCAGTATTTT
abundance: many; d_gene: NA; j_gene: TRBJ1-1; v_gene: TRBV15; CDR3aa: CATSETANTEAFF; CDR3nt: TGTGCCACCAGCGAGACGGCGAACACTGAAGCTTTCTTT
abundance: NA; d_gene: NA; j_gene: TRBJ2-3; v_gene: TRBV11-2; CDR3aa: CASSLVGAAAGRDTQYF; CDR3nt: TGTGCCAGCAGCTTAGTCGGGGCGGCTGCGGGGCGAGATACGCAGTATTTT
abundance: NA; d_gene: NA; j_gene: TRBJ2-7; v_gene: TRBV4-1; CDR3aa: CASSQGRGGLDYEQYF; CDR3nt: TGCGCCAGCAGCCAAGGTCGAGGGGGACTTGACTACGAGCAGTACTTC
abundance: many; d_gene: NA; j_gene: TRBJ1-1; v_gene: TRBV18; CDR3aa: CASSPTKGIGAFF; CDR3nt: TGTGCCAGCTCACCTACCAAAGGGATTGGAGCTTTCTTT
abundance: many; d_gene: NA; j_gene: TRBJ2-5; v_gene: TRBV11-2; CDR3aa: CASSSLEGQETQYF; CDR3nt: TGTGCCAGCAGCTCCCTTGAGGGGCAAGAGACCCAGTACTTC
abundance: few; d_gene: TRBD1; j_gene: TRBJ1-5; v_gene: TRBV29-1; CDR3aa: CSVDDNKDRGLQSNQPQHF; CDR3nt: TGCAGCGTTGATGACAACAAGGACAGGGGTCTACAAAGCAATCAGCCCCAGCATTTT
abundance: NA; d_gene: NA; j_gene: TRBJ1-2; v_gene: TRBV4-1; CDR3aa: CASSQDPSGGSGYTF; CDR3nt: TGCGCCAGCAGCCAAGATCCCTCCGGGGGCAGTGGCTACACCTTC
abundance: many; d_gene: NA; j_gene: TRBJ2-1; v_gene: TRBV27; CDR3aa: CASSLGQNEQFF; CDR3nt: TGTGCCAGCAGTTTAGGGCAGAATGAGCAGTTCTTC
abundance: many; d_gene: TRBD1; j_gene: TRBJ2-5; v_gene: TRBV5-1; CDR3aa: CASSVGTAVQETQYF; CDR3nt: TGCGCCAGCAGCGTCGGGACAGCTGTACAAGAGACCCAGTACTTC
abundance: NA; d_gene: TRBD2; j_gene: TRBJ2-1; v_gene: TRBV2; CDR3aa: CASTGTSGGHNEQFF; CDR3nt: TGTGCCAGCACCGGGACTAGCGGGGGGCACAATGAGCAGTTCTTC
abundance: many; d_gene: NA; j_gene: TRBJ1-2; v_gene: TRBV28; CDR3aa: CASSRAFYGYTF; CDR3nt: TGTGCCAGCAGTCGGGCCTTCTATGGCTACACCTTC
abundance: many; d_gene: TRBD2; j_gene: TRBJ2-1; v_gene: TRBV30; CDR3aa: CAWSVGVAGVSSYNEQFF; CDR3nt: TGTGCCTGGAGTGTAGGGGTAGCGGGGGTAAGCTCCTACAATGAGCAGTTCTTC
abundance: many; d_gene: NA; j_gene: TRBJ1-1; v_gene: TRBV6-1; CDR3aa: CASTTSTTGTEAFF; CDR3nt: TGTGCCAGCACTACTTCCACAACAGGCACTGAAGCTTTCTTT
abundance: many; d_gene: NA; j_gene: TRBJ2-7; v_gene: TRBV20-1; CDR3aa: CSHLSLGPYEQYF; CDR3nt: TGCAGCCACCTTAGTTTGGGGCCCTACGAGCAGTACTTC
abundance: NA; d_gene: NA; j_gene: TRBJ2-5; v_gene: TRBV5-1; CDR3aa: CASSQEQETQYF; CDR3nt: TGCGCCAGCAGCCAAGAGCAAGAGACCCAGTACTTC
abundance: NA; d_gene: NA; j_gene: TRBJ1-1; v_gene: TRBV7-9; CDR3aa: CASSFGIQDTEAFF; CDR3nt: TGTGCCAGCAGCTTCGGGATCCAGGACACTGAAGCTTTCTTT
abundance: many; d_gene: NA; j_gene: TRBJ2-5; v_gene: TRBV11-2; CDR3aa: CASSLGGSETQYF; CDR3nt: TGTGCCAGCAGCTTAGGGGGTTCAGAGACCCAGTACTTC
abundance: many; d_gene: NA; j_gene: TRBJ2-7; v_gene: TRBV28; CDR3aa: CASSPLTDSYEQYF; CDR3nt: TGTGCCAGCAGTCCTTTGACAGATTCCTACGAGCAGTACTTC
abundance: NA; d_gene: NA; j_gene: TRBJ1-4; v_gene: TRBV5-1; CDR3aa: CASSLDYLAANEKLFF; CDR3nt: TGCGCCAGCAGCTTGGACTATTTGGCAGCTAATGAAAAACTGTTTTTT
abundance: many; d_gene: NA; j_gene: TRBJ2-2; v_gene: TRBV19; CDR3aa: CASSSLTPIAGELFF; CDR3nt: TGTGCCAGTAGTTCCCTGACCCCGATCGCCGGGGAGCTGTTTTTT
abundance: few; d_gene: NA; j_gene: TRBJ2-3; v_gene: TRBV20-1; CDR3aa: CSARSGSSTDTQYF; CDR3nt: TGCAGTGCTAGGAGCGGATCGAGCACAGATACGCAGTATTTT
abundance: few; d_gene: NA; j_gene: TRBJ2-6; v_gene: TRBV6-6; CDR3aa: CASSYLRAGANVLTF; CDR3nt: TGTGCCAGCAGTTACCTCAGGGCTGGGGCCAACGTCCTGACTTTC
abundance: NA; d_gene: TRBD2; j_gene: TRBJ2-1; v_gene: TRBV19; CDR3aa: CASSMRGRGAGSLEQFF; CDR3nt: TGTGCCAGTAGTATGAGGGGCAGAGGAGCGGGGTCGCTTGAGCAGTTCTTC
abundance: many; d_gene: NA; j_gene: TRBJ2-7; v_gene: TRBV18; CDR3aa: CASSGRGDSEQYF; CDR3nt: TGTGCCAGCTCAGGGCGAGGGGACTCCGAGCAGTACTTC
abundance: many; d_gene: TRBD2; j_gene: TRBJ2-2; v_gene: TRBV27; CDR3aa: CASSFLAGGVGTGELFF; CDR3nt: TGTGCCAGCAGTTTTTTAGCGGGGGGAGTTGGCACCGGGGAGCTGTTTTTT
abundance: NA; d_gene: NA; j_gene: TRBJ2-6; v_gene: TRBV18; CDR3aa: CASSPVELGPGANVLTF; CDR3nt: TGTGCCAGCTCACCTGTAGAACTCGGCCCTGGGGCCAACGTCCTGACTTTC
abundance: many; d_gene: NA; j_gene: TRBJ1-4; v_gene: TRBV6-2/TRBV6-3; CDR3aa: CASRGQSHEKLFF; CDR3nt: TGTGCCAGCAGAGGGCAGTCCCATGAAAAACTGTTTTTT
abundance: NA; d_gene: NA; j_gene: TRBJ1-2; v_gene: TRBV12-3/TRBV12-4; CDR3aa: CASTTLRTRNGYGYTF; CDR3nt: TGTGCCAGCACCACACTCAGGACCAGGAATGGCTATGGCTACACCTTC
abundance: many; d_gene: NA; j_gene: TRBJ2-5; v_gene: TRBV5-8; CDR3aa: CASSLAGREETQYF; CDR3nt: TGTGCCAGCAGCTTGGCAGGCAGGGAAGAGACCCAGTACTTC
abundance: many; d_gene: TRBD2; j_gene: TRBJ2-5; v_gene: TRBV19; CDR3aa: CASSRSGRETQYF; CDR3nt: TGTGCCAGTAGTAGGAGCGGGAGGGAGACCCAGTACTTC